The clone carrying this T cell receptor (beta chain) was seen only once. Its cognate antigen is unknown. This sample is drawn from a study of T cell responses to AZD1222 COVID-19 vaccine. The CDR3 sequence is 14 residues long. Trimming took 4 bases from V and 4 from J, leaving 11 bases between them. Germline CDR1 reads LNHNV; CDR2 reads YYDKDF (reference sequence). Clones were read by immunoSEQ multiplex PCR, and TCRdb kept only the in-frame ones, dropping some. The sample has some 200,000 clones, about 95% seen once. Overall study findings and caveats: The study found vaccine-associated CD4 TCRs spanning spike, dominant at 160-218 and 743-854. Baseline seropositivity occurred in only 5 or 6 AZD1222 recipients.

This clonotype originated in an adult who received the MenACWY meningococcal vaccine as a control. The specimen comprised peripheral blood, sampled 28 days after the second dose of the MenACWY control vaccine. The rearrangement links TRBV15 to TRBJ1-3; D gene uncertain. The DNA of the CDR3 is TGTGCCACCAGCATCAGGAGAACAGGAAACACCATATATTTT. It codes for CATSIRRTGNTIYF.